This T cell receptor (beta chain) came from a study of blood T cell repertoires in COVID-19. Original processing methods: The authors estimated nucleated cell counts from reference gene primer amplification. The protocol was immunoSEQ multiplex PCR, while the TCRdb copy is restricted to in-frame clones and leaves out a portion. That table is the source of V, J and clone size, and D and trimming were worked out from the DNA. The sample records roughly 150,000 clones, around 80% being singletons. Turning to this clone: An end of the junction differs from the germline gene, which may be a read error.

The germline gives CDR1 SGHDT, CDR2 YYEEEE. CDR3 length equals 15 residues. The receptor was derived from a woman between 45 and 65 years old in a cohort sampled during active or convalescent COVID-19. The sample was peripheral blood. The chain has TRBV5-6 and TRBJ2-3; 8 bases line up with TRBD1. CDR3 DNA sequence: TGTGCCAGCTGCTTTTGGAACAGGGGGACAGATACGCAGTATTTT. Its translation is CASCFWNRGTDTQYF.